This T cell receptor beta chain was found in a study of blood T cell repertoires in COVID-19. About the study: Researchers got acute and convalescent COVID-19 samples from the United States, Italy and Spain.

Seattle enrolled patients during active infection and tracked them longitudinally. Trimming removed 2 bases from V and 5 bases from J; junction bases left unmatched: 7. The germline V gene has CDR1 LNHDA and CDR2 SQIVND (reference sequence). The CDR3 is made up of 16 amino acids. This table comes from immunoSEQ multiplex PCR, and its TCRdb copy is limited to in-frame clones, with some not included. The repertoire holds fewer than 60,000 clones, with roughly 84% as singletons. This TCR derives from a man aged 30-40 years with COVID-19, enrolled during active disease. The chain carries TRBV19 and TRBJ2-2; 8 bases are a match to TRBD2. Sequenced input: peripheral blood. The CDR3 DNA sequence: TGTGCCAGTAGTATACCAGCGGGAGAGGAGACCGGGGAGCTGTTTTTT. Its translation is CASSIPAGEETGELFF.